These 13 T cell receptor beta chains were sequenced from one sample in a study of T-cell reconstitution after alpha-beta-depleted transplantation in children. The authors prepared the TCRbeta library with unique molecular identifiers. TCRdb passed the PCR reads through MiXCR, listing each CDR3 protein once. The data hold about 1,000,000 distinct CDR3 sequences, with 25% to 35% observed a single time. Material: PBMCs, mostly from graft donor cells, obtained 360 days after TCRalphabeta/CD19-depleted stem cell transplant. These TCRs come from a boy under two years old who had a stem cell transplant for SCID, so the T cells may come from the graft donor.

The CDR3 DNA follows: TGCAGTGCTAGAGATCCGACAGGGGTAGGAGAGACCCAGTACTTC. Encoded protein: CSARDPTGVGETQYF. The chain is built from TRBV20-1 and TRBJ2-5; TRBD1 aligns across 8 bases. Germline loops: CDR1 DFQATT, CDR2 SNEGSKA (reference sequence). This CDR3 region has 15 residues. J gave up 4 bases and V 0 bases, and 7 bases lay outside the gene matches.

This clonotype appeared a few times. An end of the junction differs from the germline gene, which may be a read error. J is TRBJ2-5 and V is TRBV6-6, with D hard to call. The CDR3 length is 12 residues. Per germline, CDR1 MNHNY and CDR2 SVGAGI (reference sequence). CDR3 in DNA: TGTGCCAGCAGTTGGACGGGTCTCACTCCTAACTTC. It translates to CASSWTGLTPNF.

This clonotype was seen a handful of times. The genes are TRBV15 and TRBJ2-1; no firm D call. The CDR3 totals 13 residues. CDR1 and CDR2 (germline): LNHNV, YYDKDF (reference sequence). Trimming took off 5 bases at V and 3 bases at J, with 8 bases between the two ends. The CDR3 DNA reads TGTGCCACCAGCTCCCACCTCTACAATGAGCAGTTCTTC. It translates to CATSSHLYNEQFF.

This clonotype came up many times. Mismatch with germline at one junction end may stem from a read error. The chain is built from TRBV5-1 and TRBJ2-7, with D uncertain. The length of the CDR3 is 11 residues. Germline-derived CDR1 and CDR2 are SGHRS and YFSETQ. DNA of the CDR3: TGTGCCAGCAGTTTGGAGTACGAGCAGTACTTC. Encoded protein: CASSLEYEQYF.

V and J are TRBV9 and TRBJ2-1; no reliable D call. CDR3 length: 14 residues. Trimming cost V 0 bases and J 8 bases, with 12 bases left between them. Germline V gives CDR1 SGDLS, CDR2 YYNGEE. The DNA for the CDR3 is TGTGCCAGCAGCGTAGAAGTAGAAAACTATGAGCAGTTCTTC. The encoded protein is CASSVEVENYEQFF.

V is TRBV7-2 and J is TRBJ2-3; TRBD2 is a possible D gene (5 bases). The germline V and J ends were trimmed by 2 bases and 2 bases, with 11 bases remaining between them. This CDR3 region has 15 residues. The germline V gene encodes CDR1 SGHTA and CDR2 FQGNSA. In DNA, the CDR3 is TGTGCCAGCAGCTTACTGGCGACTATCACAGATACGCAGTATTTT. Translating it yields CASSLLATITDTQYF.

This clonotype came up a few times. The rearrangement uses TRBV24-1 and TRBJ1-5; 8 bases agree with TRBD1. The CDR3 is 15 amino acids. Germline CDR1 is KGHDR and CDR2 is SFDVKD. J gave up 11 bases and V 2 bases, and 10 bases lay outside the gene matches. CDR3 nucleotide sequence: TGTGCCACCAGTGATTCCCGGACAGGGCCCATGACCCAGCATTTT. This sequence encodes CATSDSRTGPMTQHF.

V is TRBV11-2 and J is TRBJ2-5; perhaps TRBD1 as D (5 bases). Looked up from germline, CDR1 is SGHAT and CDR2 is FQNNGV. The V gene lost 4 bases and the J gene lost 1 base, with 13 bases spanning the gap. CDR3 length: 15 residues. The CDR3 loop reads CASSYRQRLQETQYF. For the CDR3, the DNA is TGTGCCAGCAGCTACAGGCAGCGCCTCCAAGAGACCCAGTACTTC.

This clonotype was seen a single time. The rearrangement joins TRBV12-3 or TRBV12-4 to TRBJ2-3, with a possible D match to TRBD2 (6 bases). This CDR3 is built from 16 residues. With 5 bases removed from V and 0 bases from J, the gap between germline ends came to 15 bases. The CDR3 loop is CASSPISGYSTDTQYF. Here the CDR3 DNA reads TGTGCCAGCAGTCCGATAAGCGGGTATAGCACAGATACGCAGTATTTT.

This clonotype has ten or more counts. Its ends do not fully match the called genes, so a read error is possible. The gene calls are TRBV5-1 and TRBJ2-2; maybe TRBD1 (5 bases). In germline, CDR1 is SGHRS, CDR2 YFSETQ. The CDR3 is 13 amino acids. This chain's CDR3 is CASSLGLPGELFF. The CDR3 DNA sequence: TGTGCCAGCAGCTTGGGGCTACCCGGGGAGCTGTTTTTT.

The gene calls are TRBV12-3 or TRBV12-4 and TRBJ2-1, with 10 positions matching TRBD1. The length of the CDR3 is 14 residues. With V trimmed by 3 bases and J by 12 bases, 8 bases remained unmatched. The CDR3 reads CASSFVTGGPGQFF. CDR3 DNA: TGTGCCAGCAGTTTTGTGACAGGGGGCCCTGGGCAGTTCTTC.

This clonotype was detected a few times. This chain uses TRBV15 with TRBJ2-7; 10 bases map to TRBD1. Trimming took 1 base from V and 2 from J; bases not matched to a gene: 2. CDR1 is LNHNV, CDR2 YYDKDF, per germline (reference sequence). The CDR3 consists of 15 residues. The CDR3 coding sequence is TGTGCCACCAGCAGAGTTGGACAGGGGGCCTACGAGCAGTACTTC. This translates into CATSRVGQGAYEQYF.

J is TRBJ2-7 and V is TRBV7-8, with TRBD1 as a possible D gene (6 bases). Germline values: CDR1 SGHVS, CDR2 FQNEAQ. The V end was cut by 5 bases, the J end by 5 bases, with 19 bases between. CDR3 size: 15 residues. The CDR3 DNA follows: TGTGCCAGCAGCCATGCAGGGGCCTCCTGGGACGAGCAGTACTTC. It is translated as CASSHAGASWDEQYF.